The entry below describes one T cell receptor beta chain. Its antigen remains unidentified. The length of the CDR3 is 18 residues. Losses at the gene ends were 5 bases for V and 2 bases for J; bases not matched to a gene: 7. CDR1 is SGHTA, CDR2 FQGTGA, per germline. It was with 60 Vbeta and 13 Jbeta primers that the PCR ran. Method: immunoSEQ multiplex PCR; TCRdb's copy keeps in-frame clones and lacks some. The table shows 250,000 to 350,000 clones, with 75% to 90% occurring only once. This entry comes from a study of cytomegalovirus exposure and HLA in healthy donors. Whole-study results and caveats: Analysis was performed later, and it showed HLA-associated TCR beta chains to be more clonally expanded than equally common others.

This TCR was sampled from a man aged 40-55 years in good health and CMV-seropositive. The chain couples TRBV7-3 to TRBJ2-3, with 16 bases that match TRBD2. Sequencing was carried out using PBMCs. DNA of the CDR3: TGTGCCAGCAGCCCCCCAGGGACTAGCGGGAGGGCCACAGATACGCAGTATTTT. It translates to CASSPPGTSGRATDTQYF.